The rows below give T cell receptor beta chains drawn from one sample of a study of T cell repertoires in cytomegalovirus infection. Using its own MiXCR run on the reads, TCRdb lists one record per CDR3 protein. The table includes approximately 600,000 distinct CDR3 sequences, under 45% detected once. The antigens for these receptors are not known. The starting material was cultured PBMCs, obtained from culture after CMV antigen stimulation. The receptor set was obtained from a human donor in good health (CMV status not recorded). Some clones in this sample may be carry-over from other donors' samples. The CDR3 runs from the conserved cysteine through the conserved F or W. D genes are given only for firm matches. The size field is filled for only some rows; it gives once, few, many or a size class.

>-|-|TRBV7-4|TRBJ1-4
TGTGCCAGCAGCTCGCAAGGCCCCTGGTCGTTGGGAAATGAAAAACTGTTTTTT
CASSSQGPWSLGNEKLFF
>-|-|TRBV7-9|TRBJ2-7
TGTGCCAGCAGCTTCGTGGGCGAGCAGTACTTC
CASSFVGEQYF
>-|-|TRBV7-2|TRBJ2-1
TGTGCCAGCAGCCCTGGGACTTATGAGCAGTTCTTC
CASSPGTYEQFF
>TRBD1|-|TRBV7-2|TRBJ2-7
TGTGCCAGCAGCTTAGGGCCTCCCGGGACAGGGGCACTCGAGCAGTACTTC
CASSLGPPGTGALEQYF
>-|-|TRBV7-9|TRBJ2-1
TGTGCCAGCAGCTTAGTGTCCCTTAGCTCCTACAATGAGCAGTTCTTC
CASSLVSLSSYNEQFF
>-|-|TRBV6-2/TRBV6-3|TRBJ2-7
TGTGCCAGCTCAACCCTTCCGTCCGGGAAAAACTACGAGCAGTACTTC
CASSTLPSGKNYEQYF
>TRBD2|few|TRBV19|TRBJ2-3
TGTGCCAGTAGTATCGGGACGGGGGGAGATACGCAGTATTTT
CASSIGTGGDTQYF
>-|few|TRBV4-3|TRBJ2-7
TGCGCCAGCAGCCAAGGACGAGGGCAGACCTACGAGCAGTACTTC
CASSQGRGQTYEQYF
>TRBD1|-|TRBV27|TRBJ1-2
TGTGCCAGCAGTTCCGACAGGACAGGCCTTTATGGCTACACCTTC
CASSSDRTGLYGYTF
>-|once|TRBV7-2|TRBJ2-3
TGTGCCAGCAGCGTACAGGGCTATACGCAGTATTTT
CASSVQGYTQYF
>-|few|TRBV6-2/TRBV6-3|TRBJ2-7
TGTGCCAGCAGTTACTCCGCCGGACTGGGGAACTACGAGCAGTACTTC
CASSYSAGLGNYEQYF
>TRBD2|few|TRBV7-2|TRBJ2-3
TGTGCCAGCAACGGGGGGGACACAGATACGCAGTATTTT
CASNGGDTDTQYF
>TRBD1|-|TRBV5-4|TRBJ1-2
TGTGCCAGCAGCTCGGGACAGGGGGCGCAGGGCTATGGCTACACCTTC
CASSSGQGAQGYGYTF
>-|-|TRBV19|TRBJ2-1
TGTGCCAGTAGCCGGACTCGGGGTGGTAGGACCTACTACAATGAGCAGTTCTTC
CASSRTRGGRTYYNEQFF
>-|few|TRBV10-2|TRBJ2-7
TGCGCCAGCAGTGAGTACCCCTCCGAGCAGTACTTT
CASSEYPSEQYF
>TRBD2|-|TRBV4-1|TRBJ2-1
TGCGCCAGCAGCCAGGGGACTGGACTAGCTTACAATGAGCAGTTCTTC
CASSQGTGLAYNEQFF
>-|many|TRBV7-2|TRBJ1-2
TGTGCCAGCAGCTTACGAGCTAACTATGGCTACACCTTC
CASSLRANYGYTF
>TRBD2|few|TRBV7-2|TRBJ2-4
TGTGCCAGCAGCCAGGACCCCGGGGGGGCCAAAAACATTCAGTACTTC
CASSQDPGGAKNIQYF
>-|-|TRBV2|TRBJ2-7
TGTGCCAGCACTCGGGACACCTACGAGCAGTACTTC
CASTRDTYEQYF
>TRBD1|-|TRBV28|TRBJ2-7
TGTGCCAGCAGGCCTACAGGGGTCCAGCACCAGTACTTC
CASRPTGVQHQYF
>-|-|TRBV4-1|TRBJ1-2
TGCGCCAGCAGCCAGGGGGTTCTTCGGGGCTCCTATGGCTACACCTTC
CASSQGVLRGSYGYTF
>TRBD1|few|TRBV7-8|TRBJ2-7
TGTGCCAGCAGCACCCGGACAGGGGTCCCCTACGAGCAGTACTTC
CASSTRTGVPYEQYF
>-|-|TRBV7-2|TRBJ2-7
TGTGCCAGCAGCTTTCTACTAGCCTACGAGCAGTACTTC
CASSFLLAYEQYF
>TRBD2|few|TRBV6-1|TRBJ2-1
TGTGCCAGCAGTCGCGGGACTAGCGGGGGTAATGAGCAGTTCTTC
CASSRGTSGGNEQFF
>TRBD1|-|TRBV7-9|TRBJ1-1
TGTGCCAGCAGCTTAGCGGCAGGGGGCCACACTGAAGCTTTCTTT
CASSLAAGGHTEAFF
>TRBD1|few|TRBV7-6|TRBJ1-5
TGTGCCAGCAGCCAGGAGCGGGACAGGGGACAGCCCCAGCATTTT
CASSQERDRGQPQHF
>-|-|TRBV7-2|TRBJ2-5
TGTGCCAGCAGCACACAGGGTTTGTTGGAGACCCAGTACTTC
CASSTQGLLETQYF
>-|-|TRBV12-3/TRBV12-4|TRBJ2-1
TGTGCCAGCAGTCCTGGAGAGGCCTACAATGAGCAGTTCTTC
CASSPGEAYNEQFF
>-|once|TRBV6-2/TRBV6-3|TRBJ1-2
TGTGCCAGCCGAAAACAGGGATTGAATGGCTACACCTTC
CASRKQGLNGYTF